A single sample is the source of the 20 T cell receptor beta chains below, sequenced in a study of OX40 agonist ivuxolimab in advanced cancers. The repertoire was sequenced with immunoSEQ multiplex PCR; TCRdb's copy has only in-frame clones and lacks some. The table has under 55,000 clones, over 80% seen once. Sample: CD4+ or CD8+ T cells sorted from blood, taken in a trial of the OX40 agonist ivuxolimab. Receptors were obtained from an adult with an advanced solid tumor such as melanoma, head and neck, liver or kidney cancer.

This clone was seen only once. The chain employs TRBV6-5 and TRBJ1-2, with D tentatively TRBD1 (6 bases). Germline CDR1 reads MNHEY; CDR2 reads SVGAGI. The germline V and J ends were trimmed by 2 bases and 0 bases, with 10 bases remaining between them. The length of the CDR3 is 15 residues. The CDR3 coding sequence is TGTGCCAGCAGTTACCGGGACAATACTAACTATGGCTACACCTTC. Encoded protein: CASSYRDNTNYGYTF.

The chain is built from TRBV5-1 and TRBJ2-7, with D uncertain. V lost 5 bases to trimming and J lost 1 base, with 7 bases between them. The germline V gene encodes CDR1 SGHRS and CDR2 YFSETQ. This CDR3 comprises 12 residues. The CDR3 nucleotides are TGCGCCAGCAGTTTCAGTTCCTACGAGCAGTACTTC. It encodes CASSFSSYEQYF.

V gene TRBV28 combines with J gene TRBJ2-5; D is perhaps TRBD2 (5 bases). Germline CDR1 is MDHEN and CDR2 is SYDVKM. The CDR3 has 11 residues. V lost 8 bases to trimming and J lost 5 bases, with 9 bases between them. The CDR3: CASLTGETQYF. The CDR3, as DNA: TGTGCCAGCCTTACGGGGGAGACCCAGTACTTC.

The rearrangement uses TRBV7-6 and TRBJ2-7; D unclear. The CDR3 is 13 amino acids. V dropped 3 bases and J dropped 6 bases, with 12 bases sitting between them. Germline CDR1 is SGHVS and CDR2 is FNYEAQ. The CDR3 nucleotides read TGTGCCAGCAGCTTGAATTCCGACTCCGAGCAGTACTTC. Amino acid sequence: CASSLNSDSEQYF.

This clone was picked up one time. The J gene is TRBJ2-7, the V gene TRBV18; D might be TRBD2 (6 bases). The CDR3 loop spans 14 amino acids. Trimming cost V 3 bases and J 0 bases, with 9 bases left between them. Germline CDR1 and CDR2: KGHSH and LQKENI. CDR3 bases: TGTGCCAGCTCACCCGGGACTGGCTCCTACGAGCAGTACTTC. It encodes CASSPGTGSYEQYF.

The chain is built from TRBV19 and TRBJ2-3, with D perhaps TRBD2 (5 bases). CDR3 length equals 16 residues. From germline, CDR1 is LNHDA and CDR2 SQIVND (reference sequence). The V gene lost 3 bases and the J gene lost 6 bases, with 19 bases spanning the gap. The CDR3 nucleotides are TGTGCCAGTAGTATTGGGTTAAGCGGCGGCCCGGATACGCAGTATTTT. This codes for CASSIGLSGGPDTQYF.

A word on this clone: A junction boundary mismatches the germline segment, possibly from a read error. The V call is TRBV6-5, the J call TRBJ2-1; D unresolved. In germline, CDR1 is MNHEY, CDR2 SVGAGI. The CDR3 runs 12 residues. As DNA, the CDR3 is TGTGCCAGCAGTCAGGCCTATAATGAGCAGTTCTTC. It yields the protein CASSQAYNEQFF.

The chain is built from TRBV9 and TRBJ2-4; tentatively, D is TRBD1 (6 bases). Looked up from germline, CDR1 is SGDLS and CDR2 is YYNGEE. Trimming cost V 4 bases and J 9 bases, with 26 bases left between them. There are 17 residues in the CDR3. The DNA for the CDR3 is TGTGCCAGCAGCCCGTACTCCGGGACACAGTTTTCAAGCATTCAGTACTTC. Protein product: CASSPYSGTQFSSIQYF. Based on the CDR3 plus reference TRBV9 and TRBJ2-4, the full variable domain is DSGVTQTPKHLITATGQRVTLRCSPRSGDLSVYWYQQSLDQGLQFLIQYYNGEERAKGNILERFSAQQFPDLHSELNLSSLELGDSALYFCASSPYSGTQFSSIQYFGAGTRLSVL.

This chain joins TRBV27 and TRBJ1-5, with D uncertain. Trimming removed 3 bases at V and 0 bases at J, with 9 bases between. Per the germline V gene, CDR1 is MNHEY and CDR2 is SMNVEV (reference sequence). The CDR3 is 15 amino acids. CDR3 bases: TGTGCCAGCAGTTTGACGAGTTATAGCAATCAGCCCCAGCATTTT. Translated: CASSLTSYSNQPQHF.

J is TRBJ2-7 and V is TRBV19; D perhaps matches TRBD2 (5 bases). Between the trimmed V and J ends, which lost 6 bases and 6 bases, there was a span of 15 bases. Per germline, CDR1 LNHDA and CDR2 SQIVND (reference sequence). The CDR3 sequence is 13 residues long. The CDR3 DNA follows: TGTGCCAGTAGCCGGCGGATAGCGACCGAGCAGTACTTC. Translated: CASSRRIATEQYF.

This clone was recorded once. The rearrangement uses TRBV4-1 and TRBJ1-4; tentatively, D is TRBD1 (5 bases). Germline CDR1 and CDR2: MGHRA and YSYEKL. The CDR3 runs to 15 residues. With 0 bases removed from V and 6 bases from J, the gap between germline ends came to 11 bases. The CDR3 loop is CASSQERGRDEKLFF. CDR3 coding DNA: TGCGCCAGCAGCCAAGAACGGGGGAGGGATGAAAAACTGTTTTTT.

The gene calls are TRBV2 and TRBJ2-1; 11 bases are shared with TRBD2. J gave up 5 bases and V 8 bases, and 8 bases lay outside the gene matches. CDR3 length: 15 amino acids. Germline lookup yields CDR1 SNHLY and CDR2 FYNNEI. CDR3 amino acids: CASLPATSGDNEQFF. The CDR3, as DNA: TGTGCCAGCCTCCCGGCGACTAGCGGGGACAATGAGCAGTTCTTC.

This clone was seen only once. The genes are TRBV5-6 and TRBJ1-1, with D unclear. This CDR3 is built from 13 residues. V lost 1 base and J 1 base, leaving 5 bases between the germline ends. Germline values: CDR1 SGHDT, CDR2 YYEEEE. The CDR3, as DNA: TGTGCCAGCAGCTTGCTCGAGAACACTGAAGCTTTCTTT. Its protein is CASSLLENTEAFF.

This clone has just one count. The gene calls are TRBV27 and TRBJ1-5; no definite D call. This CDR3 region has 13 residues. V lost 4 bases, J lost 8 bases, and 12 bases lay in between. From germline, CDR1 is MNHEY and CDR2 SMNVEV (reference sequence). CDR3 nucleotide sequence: TGTGCCAGCAGTTCCGACGGGGTCGAGCCCCAGCATTTT. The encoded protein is CASSSDGVEPQHF.

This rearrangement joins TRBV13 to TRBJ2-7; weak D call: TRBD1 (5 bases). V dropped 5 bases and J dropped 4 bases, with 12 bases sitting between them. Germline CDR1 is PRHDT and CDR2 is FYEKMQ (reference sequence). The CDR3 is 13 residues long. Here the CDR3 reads CASSTRTQYEQYF. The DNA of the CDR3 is TGTGCCAGCAGCACCAGGACACAATACGAGCAGTACTTC.

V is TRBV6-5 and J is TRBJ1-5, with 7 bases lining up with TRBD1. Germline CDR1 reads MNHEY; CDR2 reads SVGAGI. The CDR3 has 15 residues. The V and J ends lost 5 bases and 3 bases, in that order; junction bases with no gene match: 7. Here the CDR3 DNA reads TGTGCCAGCAGTCAACTGACAGGGAACAATCAGCCCCAGCATTTT. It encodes CASSQLTGNNQPQHF.

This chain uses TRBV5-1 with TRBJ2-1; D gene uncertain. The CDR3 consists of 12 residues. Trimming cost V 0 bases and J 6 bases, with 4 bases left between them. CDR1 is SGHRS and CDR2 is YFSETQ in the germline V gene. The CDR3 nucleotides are TGCGCCAGCAGCTTGGTGGTCAATGAGCAGTTCTTC. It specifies CASSLVVNEQFF.

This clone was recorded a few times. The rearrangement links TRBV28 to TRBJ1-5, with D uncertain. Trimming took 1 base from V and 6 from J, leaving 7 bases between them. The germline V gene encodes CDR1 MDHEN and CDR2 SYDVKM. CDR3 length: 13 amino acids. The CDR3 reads CASSLSSLQPQHF. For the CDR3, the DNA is TGTGCCAGCAGTTTATCGTCACTTCAGCCCCAGCATTTT.

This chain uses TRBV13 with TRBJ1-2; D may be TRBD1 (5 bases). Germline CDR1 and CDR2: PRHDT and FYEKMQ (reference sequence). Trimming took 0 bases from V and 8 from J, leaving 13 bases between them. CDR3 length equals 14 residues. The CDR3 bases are TGTGCCAGCAGCTTAGGCCTAGCAGGGTACGGCTACACCTTC. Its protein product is CASSLGLAGYGYTF.

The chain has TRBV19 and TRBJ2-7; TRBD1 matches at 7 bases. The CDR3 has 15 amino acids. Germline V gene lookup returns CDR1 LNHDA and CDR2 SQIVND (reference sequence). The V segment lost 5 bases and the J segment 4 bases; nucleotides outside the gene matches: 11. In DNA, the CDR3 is TGTGCCAGTAGTCCGACGACAGGGCCTTATTACGAGCAGTACTTC. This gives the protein CASSPTTGPYYEQYF.